This T cell receptor beta chain was obtained from a study of T cells in women clearing cervical HPV infection. Across the whole study: Case blood drawn at lesion detection; control blood after infection cleared. Only a few women had HLA typing results available. Study observations and caveats: Repertoire richness, not evenness, was significantly elevated in CIN3+ cases versus controls. Controls had more TRBV6-7 (about 0.15%) than cases (approximately 0.11%).

J gave up 6 bases and V 0 bases, and 1 base lay outside the gene matches. Germline lookup yields CDR1 SGHNT and CDR2 YYREEE (reference sequence). The CDR3 consists of 13 residues. As for this clone: What it recognizes is unknown. The CDR3 end falls 3 residues outside the read, so it is completed with the germline J gene.

Assay: immunoSEQ multiplex PCR; the TCRdb copy retains only in-frame clones and omits some. The repertoire table contains about 26,000 clones. The sample comprised blood buffy coat. The rearrangement joins TRBV5-4 to TRBJ1-1; 8 bases match TRBD1. The source is a woman between 18 and 75 years old with a cervical HPV16 infection that either progressed to CIN3+ or cleared (not recorded which). The CDR3 region is CASSLGDRSEAFF. The covered CDR3 bases are TGTGCCAGCAGCTTGGGGGACAGGTCTGAA.